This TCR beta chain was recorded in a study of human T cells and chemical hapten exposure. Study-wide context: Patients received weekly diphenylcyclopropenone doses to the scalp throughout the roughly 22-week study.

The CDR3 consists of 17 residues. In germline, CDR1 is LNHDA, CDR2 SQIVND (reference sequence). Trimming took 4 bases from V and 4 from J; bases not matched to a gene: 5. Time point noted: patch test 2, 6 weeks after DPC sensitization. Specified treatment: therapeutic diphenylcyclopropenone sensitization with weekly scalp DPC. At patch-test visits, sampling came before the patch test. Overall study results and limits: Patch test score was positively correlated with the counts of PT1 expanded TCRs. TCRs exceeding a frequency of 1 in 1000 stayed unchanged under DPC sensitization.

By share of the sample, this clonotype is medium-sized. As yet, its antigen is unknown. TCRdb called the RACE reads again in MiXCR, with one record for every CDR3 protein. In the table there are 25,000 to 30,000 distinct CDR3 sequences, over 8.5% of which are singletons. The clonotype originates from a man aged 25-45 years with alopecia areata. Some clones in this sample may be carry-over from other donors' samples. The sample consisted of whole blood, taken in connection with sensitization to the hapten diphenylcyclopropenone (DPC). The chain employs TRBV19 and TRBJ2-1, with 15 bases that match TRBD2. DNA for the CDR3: TGTGCCAGTAGTAAGAGGACTAGCGGGAGGGATTACAATGAGCAGTTCTTC. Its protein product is CASSKRTSGRDYNEQFF.